This entry features one T cell receptor (beta chain) sequence. No antigen is known for it. This sample was included in a study of T-cell reconstitution after alpha-beta-depleted transplantation in children. Findings and limits, study-wide: Most T-cell counts and diversity one year after the transplant came from T cells that were newly produced. As was reported, about two months after transplant, alpha-beta T cells came from several hundred expanded graft clones. Surviving recipient cells, namely T cells and thymic progenitors, were the source of high day-60 TCRbeta diversity in some patients.

CDR3 length equals 11 residues. The V gene lost 5 bases and the J gene lost 8 bases, with 10 bases spanning the gap. CDR1 is DFQATT, CDR2 SNEGSKA, per germline (reference sequence). Unique molecular identifiers were used in preparing the TCRbeta library. TCRdb re-analysed the PCR reads in MiXCR, keeping a single row per CDR3 protein. The sample yields about 980,000 distinct CDR3 sequences, about 31% seen once. The origin of this receptor is a boy in the first two years of life who had a stem cell transplant for SCID, so the T cells may come from the graft donor. This sample comprised PBMCs, mostly from graft donor cells, obtained 360 days after TCRalphabeta/CD19-depleted stem cell transplant. V usage is TRBV20-1 and J usage is TRBJ2-1; D is unclear. In DNA form, the CDR3 reads TGCAGTGCTTCTGATATGGATGAGCAGTTCTTC. Encoded protein: CSASDMDEQFF.